This T cell receptor (beta chain) was retrieved from a study of blood T cells in healthy people across ages. Germline CDR1 and CDR2: MNHEY and SVGEGT. V lost 11 bases and J 1 base, leaving 11 bases between the germline ends. This CDR3 has 13 residues. Alongside a J-beta primer mix, a sample-barcoded 5' primer served in a second PCR lasting about 7 to 12 cycles. TCRdb ran MiXCR on the 5' RACE reads and lists one entry per CDR3 protein. The table lists around 1,000,000 distinct CDR3 sequences, under 40% of them singletons. Collection of 9.5 to 10 milliliters of peripheral blood was performed for each donor.

The source is a man aged 18 to 30 in good health. Sequences were obtained from blood. V gene TRBV6-2 or TRBV6-3 combines with J gene TRBJ2-2; D might be TRBD1 (6 bases). Here the CDR3 reads CAGQGLNTGELFF. The DNA of the CDR3 is TGTGCCGGCCAGGGGCTGAACACCGGGGAGCTGTTTTTT.